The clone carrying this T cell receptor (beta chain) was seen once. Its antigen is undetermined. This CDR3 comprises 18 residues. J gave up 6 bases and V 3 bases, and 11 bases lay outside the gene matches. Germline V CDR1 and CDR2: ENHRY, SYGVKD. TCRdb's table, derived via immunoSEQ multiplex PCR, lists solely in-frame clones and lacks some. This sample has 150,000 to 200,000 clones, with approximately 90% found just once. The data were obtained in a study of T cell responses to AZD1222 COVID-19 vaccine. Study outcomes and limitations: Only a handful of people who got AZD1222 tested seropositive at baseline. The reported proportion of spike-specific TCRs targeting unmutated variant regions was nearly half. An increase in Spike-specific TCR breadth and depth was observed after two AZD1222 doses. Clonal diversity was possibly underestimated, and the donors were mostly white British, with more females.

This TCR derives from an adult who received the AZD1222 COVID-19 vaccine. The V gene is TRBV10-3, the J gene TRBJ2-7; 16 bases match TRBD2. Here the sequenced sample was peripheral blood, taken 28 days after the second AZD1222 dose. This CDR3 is CAISDSGRGLAGGPEQYF. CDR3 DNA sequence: TGTGCCATCAGTGACTCAGGGAGGGGACTAGCGGGAGGGCCCGAGCAGTACTTC.